Below are 10 T cell receptor beta chains sequenced from a single sample in a study of beta chain features in type 1 diabetes. Study observations and caveats: Researchers report that Type 1 diabetes patients had moderately but significantly shorter TCRB CDR3s across all four CD4+ subsets.

Reverse transcription of all isolated RNA meant that expressed TCRB transcripts were sequenced. Sequencing used immunoSEQ multiplex PCR; TCRdb keeps in-frame clones, though not all of them. Among 600,000 or so clones listed, roughly an eighth were seen once. Their specific antigens are unknown. The source material was naive CD4+ T cells from blood. The source of these receptors is a man between 18 and 29 years old with type 1 diabetes.

V usage is TRBV7-9 and J usage is TRBJ1-1; D gene unclear. Germline CDR1 and CDR2: SEHNR and FQNEAQ (reference sequence). This CDR3 is 14 amino acids long. Trimming removed 3 bases from V and 1 base from J, with 9 bases in between. CDR3 sequence (DNA): TGTGCCAGCAGCTTCATGCAGACGAACACTGAAGCTTTCTTT. It translates to CASSFMQTNTEAFF.

A few counts support this clone. A read error may account for a junction end that differs from germline. This sequence joins TRBV7-7 and TRBJ1-4, with 8 bases fitting TRBD1. The germline CDR1 and CDR2 sequences are SSHAT and FNYEAQ (reference sequence). CDR3 length equals 15 residues. CDR3 sequence reads: CASSANRGISEKLFF. The CDR3 DNA reads as TGTGCTAGCAGCGCCAACAGGGGGATTTCTGAAAAACTGTTTTTT. Variable domain in full (rest from reference TRBV7-7 and TRBJ1-4): GAGVSQSPRYKVTKRGQDVTLRCDPISSHATLYWYQQALGQGPEFLTYFNYEAQPDKSGLPSDRFSAERPEGSISTLTIQRTEQRDSAMYRCASSANRGISEKLFFGSGTQLSVL.

This clone was observed a handful of times. J is TRBJ2-7 and V is TRBV29-1; D is unclear. Germline V gene data show CDR1 as SQVTM and CDR2 as ANQGSEA. Trimming removed 4 bases from V and 3 bases from J, with 7 bases in between. The CDR3 extends over 11 amino acids. CDR3 protein: CSVGALYEQYF. The CDR3 DNA is TGCAGCGTTGGGGCCCTCTACGAGCAGTACTTC.

This clone was seen a few times. The chain joins TRBV4-3 to TRBJ1-2, with D tentatively TRBD1 (5 bases). The CDR3 is 14 amino acids. The V gene's germline CDR1 is LGHNA and CDR2 YSLEER. The V end was cut by 2 bases, the J end by 4 bases, with 11 bases between. CDR3 residues: CASSQTGRSYGYTF. In DNA form, the CDR3 reads TGCGCCAGCAGCCAAACGGGACGGTCCTATGGCTACACCTTC.

CDR3: CASSLAGGSAQPQHF. In nucleotides, the CDR3 is TGTGCCAGCAGCCTGGCGGGGGGCTCAGCGCAGCCCCAGCATTTT. The chain is built from TRBV4-2 and TRBJ1-5, with D maybe TRBD1 (6 bases). V shed 4 bases and J shed 7 bases, with 17 bases lying between them. CDR3 size: 15 residues. Germline V lookup: CDR1 LGHNA, CDR2 YNFKEQ.

This clone was recorded a few times. The genes are TRBV7-9 and TRBJ2-3; no firm D call. The CDR3 spans 13 residues. Germline V gives CDR1 SEHNR, CDR2 FQNEAQ (reference sequence). Trimming removed 6 bases from V and 2 bases from J, with 9 bases in between. The CDR3 is CASRKADTDTQYF. For the CDR3, the DNA is TGTGCCAGCAGAAAGGCAGACACAGATACGCAGTATTTT. Full variable domain (remainder filled in from reference TRBV7-9 and TRBJ2-3): DTGVSQNPRHKITKRGQNVTFRCDPISEHNRLYWYRQTLGQGPEFLTYFQNEAQLEKSRLLSDRFSAERPKGSFSTLEIQRTEQGDSAMYLCASRKADTDTQYFGPGTRLTVL.

A few counts support this clone. The rearrangement uses TRBV7-9 and TRBJ1-1; D possibly corresponds to TRBD1 (6 bases). Trimming took 1 base from V and 8 from J, leaving 11 bases between them. Germline-derived CDR1 and CDR2 are SEHNR and FQNEAQ (reference sequence). CDR3 length: 13 amino acids. This CDR3 reads CASSLVSTGEAFF. The DNA of the CDR3 is TGTGCCAGCAGCTTAGTGTCGACAGGCGAAGCTTTCTTT. Combining the CDR3 with reference TRBV7-9 and TRBJ1-1 gives the whole variable domain DTGVSQNPRHKITKRGQNVTFRCDPISEHNRLYWYRQTLGQGPEFLTYFQNEAQLEKSRLLSDRFSAERPKGSFSTLEIQRTEQGDSAMYLCASSLVSTGEAFFGQGTRLTVV.

The rearrangement links TRBV5-1 to TRBJ2-1, with D perhaps TRBD2 (6 bases). Germline loops: CDR1 SGHRS, CDR2 YFSETQ. The CDR3 has 17 residues. V gave up 1 base and J gave up 2 bases, with 16 bases separating them. In nucleotides, the CDR3 is TGCGCCAGCAGCTTGTCTCCCGGAGGGTTAACCTACAATGAGCAGTTCTTC. The encoded protein is CASSLSPGGLTYNEQFF.

Only a few counts were recorded for this clone. This chain uses TRBV6-5 with TRBJ2-3, with 11 bases that match TRBD2. The J segment lost 6 bases and the V segment lost 8 bases, leaving 4 bases of the junction unmatched. The CDR3 sequence is 13 residues long. Germline V CDR1 and CDR2: MNHEY, SVGAGI. Written as DNA, the CDR3 is TGTGCCAGCGCGACTAGCGGGACGGATACGCAGTATTTT. Translating it yields CASATSGTDTQYF.

There are a few counts of this clone. This sequence joins TRBV30 and TRBJ1-3; D perhaps matches TRBD1 (5 bases). The CDR3 sequence is 16 residues long. Germline V gives CDR1 GTSNPN, CDR2 SVGIG (reference sequence). V lost 1 base and J 0 bases, leaving 13 bases between the germline ends. CDR3 loop: CAWSGVRAYSGNTIYF. In DNA form, the CDR3 reads TGTGCCTGGAGTGGGGTCAGGGCCTACTCTGGAAACACCATATATTTT.